Below are 10 T cell receptor beta chains sequenced from a single sample in a study of T cell responses to AZD1222 COVID-19 vaccine (dated by TCRdb to 2020 to 2023). This specimen's time point label, per the study, means: about 28 days (+/-7) after the second vaccine dose. Libraries came from the immunoSEQ multiplex PCR assay. TCRdb holds this immuneACCESS table with in-frame rearrangements only. Some clones are missing; in checked studies, unresolved V genes explain under half, and the rest has no known cause. The sample table records about 140,000 clones; almost 95% of these occur just once. Jointly, the top ten make up over 8.5% of the sample. The material was peripheral blood, obtained 28 days after the second AZD1222 dose. The receptor source for this set is an adult who received the AZD1222 COVID-19 vaccine.

This chain joins TRBV3-1 (or the pseudogene TRBV3-2) and TRBJ2-1; TRBD2 aligns across 10 bases. CDR1 is LGHDT and CDR2 is YNNKEL in the germline V gene (reference sequence). After removal of 4 bases from V and 2 bases from J, the junction contained 14 bases not matched to a gene. The CDR3 loop spans 19 amino acids. CDR3 sequence: CASSPRSLAGSGPYNEQFF. The CDR3 nucleotides read TGTGCCAGCAGCCCCCGGTCACTAGCGGGATCTGGACCCTACAATGAGCAGTTCTTC.

This chain joins TRBV7-2 and TRBJ1-2; TRBD1 might be the D (5 bases). Trimming stripped 4 bases from V and 7 bases from J, with 10 bases between. The CDR3 contains 12 residues. Germline lookup yields CDR1 SGHTA and CDR2 FQGNSA. The CDR3 region has the DNA TGTGCCAGCAGCTCCAGGGTGGGTGGCTACACCTTC. It encodes CASSSRVGGYTF.

The V and J genes are TRBV28 and TRBJ1-2, with no clear D. V shed 3 bases and J shed 0 bases, with 11 bases lying between them. Germline V gene sequence: CDR1 MDHEN, CDR2 SYDVKM. This CDR3 is 15 amino acids long. CDR3 protein: CASSFEQAANYGYTF. DNA for the CDR3: TGTGCCAGCAGTTTTGAGCAAGCCGCTAACTATGGCTACACCTTC.

This clone was found a few times. This chain links TRBV7-2 with TRBJ2-1; D perhaps matches TRBD1 (6 bases). V lost 2 bases and J lost 0, with 8 bases in between. Germline CDR1 and CDR2: SGHTA and FQGNSA. This CDR3 contains 15 residues. The CDR3 loop is CASSLRTVSYNEQFF. CDR3 bases: TGTGCCAGCAGCTTAAGGACAGTCTCCTACAATGAGCAGTTCTTC.

The rearrangement uses TRBV19 and TRBJ1-5; D possibly corresponds to TRBD1 (6 bases). Trimming pared 7 bases from V and 2 bases from J, leaving 9 bases between. Germline V CDR1 and CDR2: LNHDA, SQIVND (reference sequence). The CDR3 has 13 residues. The CDR3 region is CASTQGGNQPQHF. Written as DNA, the CDR3 is TGTGCCAGTACACAGGGAGGCAATCAGCCCCAGCATTTT.

Only one count was recorded for this clone. V and J are TRBV18 and TRBJ1-1, with D hard to call. Looked up from germline, CDR1 is KGHSH and CDR2 is LQKENI. This CDR3 comprises 13 residues. Between the trimmed V and J ends, which lost 6 bases and 2 bases, there was a span of 10 bases. CDR3 sequence reads: CASSPVDNTEAFF. The CDR3 bases are TGTGCCAGCTCTCCAGTGGATAACACTGAAGCTTTCTTT.

The genes are TRBV19 and TRBJ1-5; possibly TRBD1 for D (5 bases). The germline V and J ends were trimmed by 3 bases and 3 bases, with 9 bases remaining between them. CDR3 length: 14 residues. Per germline, CDR1 LNHDA and CDR2 SQIVND (reference sequence). The CDR3 protein is CASSMETANQPQHF. As DNA, the CDR3 is TGTGCCAGTAGTATGGAGACAGCCAATCAGCCCCAGCATTTT.

The V and J genes are TRBV18 and TRBJ1-1; D may be TRBD1 (6 bases). Trimming took 3 bases from V and 5 from J, leaving 13 bases between them. The CDR3 covers 14 residues. Germline values: CDR1 KGHSH, CDR2 LQKENI. This CDR3 reads CASSPGGQATEAFF. The CDR3 bases are TGTGCCAGCTCACCGGGGGGGCAAGCGACTGAAGCTTTCTTT.

The gene calls are TRBV7-6 and TRBJ1-1; possibly TRBD1 for D (5 bases). CDR1 is SGHVS and CDR2 is FNYEAQ in the germline V gene. The CDR3 spans 15 residues. V lost 0 bases and J lost 0, with 8 bases in between. This CDR3 reads CASSLAGDLNTEAFF. The CDR3 bases are TGTGCCAGCAGCTTAGCAGGGGATTTGAACACTGAAGCTTTCTTT.

This rearrangement joins TRBV7-9 to TRBJ2-7; D uncertain. V was trimmed by 5 bases and J by 3 bases, leaving 5 bases between them. Per the germline V gene, CDR1 is SEHNR and CDR2 is FQNEAQ (reference sequence). This CDR3 has 11 amino acids. The DNA for the CDR3 is TGTGCCAGCAGCCAGGTCTACGAGCAGTACTTC. This sequence encodes CASSQVYEQYF. Looking up the rest from reference TRBV7-9 and TRBJ2-7 gives the full variable domain: DTGVSQNPRHKITKRGQNVTFRCDPISEHNRLYWYRQTLGQGPEFLTYFQNEAQLEKSRLLSDRFSAERPKGSFSTLEIQRTEQGDSAMYLCASSQVYEQYFGPGTRLTVT.